The clone carrying this T cell receptor (beta chain) was detected ten times or more. CDR1 DFQATT and CDR2 SNEGSKA come from the germline V gene (reference sequence). Trimming removed 4 bases from V and 4 bases from J, with 5 bases in between. The CDR3 is made up of 11 amino acids. RNA was extracted from bulk tissue without any cell sorting. More than 3 cm separated this lung sample from the edge of the tumor. Three rounds of nested PCR, following a modified ARM-PCR protocol, produced the TCRbeta library. TCRdb re-analysed the multiplex PCR reads in MiXCR, keeping a single row per CDR3 protein. The sample lists 90,000 to 110,000 distinct CDR3 sequences; over 55% were seen once. This sample was included in a study of tumor and adjacent non-tumor tissue in lung cancer.

The V call is TRBV20-1, the J call TRBJ1-3, with no clear D. The sequence was collected from a man between 60 and 75 years old with non-small cell lung cancer. The material sequenced was distant non-tumor lung tissue. CDR3 coding DNA: TGCAGTGCTAACGTGGGAAACACCATATATTTT. Translation gives CSANVGNTIYF.